A single T cell receptor beta chain is shown here with its context. This CDR3 comprises 14 residues. V was cut by 5 bases and J by 4 bases, with 14 bases left in between. The germline gives CDR1 MNHNS, CDR2 SASEGT. Through a sample-barcoded 5' primer and a J-beta primer mix, a second PCR was run for about 6 to 11 cycles. TCRdb independently ran MiXCR on the 5' RACE reads; one entry per CDR3 protein. This table has 1.8 million or so distinct CDR3 sequences, approximately 40% appearing once. This specimen comes from a study of blood T cells in healthy people across ages. Study-level information: Template switching captured about one barcoded beta molecule per two T cells.

The clonotype originates from a human donor in good health. The chain carries TRBV6-1 and TRBJ1-1; D may be TRBD1 (5 bases). The specimen sequenced was blood. The DNA of the CDR3 is TGTGCCAGCAGTCGGGACTTCCTTGTCACTGAAGCTTTCTTT. This encodes CASSRDFLVTEAFF.